Listed below are T cell receptor beta chains from one sample, sequenced in a study of human T cells and chemical hapten exposure. TCRdb redid the calling of the RACE reads with MiXCR, one entry per CDR3 protein. Here the sample spans more than 300,000 distinct CDR3 sequences, 4.5% to 7% being singletons. Sequencing was performed on whole blood, taken in connection with sensitization to the hapten diphenylcyclopropenone (DPC). Receptor source: a woman aged 18-30 years with alopecia areata. Some clones in this sample may be carry-over from other donors' samples. The CDR3 runs from the conserved cysteine through the conserved F or W.

TRBJ2-5 | TRBV2 | CASSGPDNQETQYF
TRBJ2-2 | TRBV6-5 | CASTRTLTNTGELFF
TRBJ2-4 | TRBV4-3 | CASSQDTSIGNIQYF
TRBJ1-1 | TRBV21-1 | CARTIEQEGREAFF
TRBJ2-1 | TRBV7-2 | CASSLGGGGTPGQFF
TRBJ1-2 | TRBV3-1 | CASSQDGTNYGYTF
TRBJ2-4 | TRBV5-6 | CASSQVAGGASKNIQYF
TRBJ2-7 | TRBV12-3/TRBV12-4 | CASGRGGYSYEQYF
TRBJ1-5 | TRBV6-2/TRBV6-3 | CASSPRSPQGITQPQHF
TRBJ2-2 | TRBV6-2/TRBV6-3 | CASSGAQANTGELFF
TRBJ1-1 | TRBV20-1 | CSAMREGSWNTEAFF
TRBJ2-4 | TRBV6-5 | CASSYSPAGNIQYF
TRBJ2-7 | TRBV29-1 | CSVEAHGGEQYF
TRBJ1-5 | TRBV28 | CASRYPSRVGKGNQPQHF
TRBJ2-3 | TRBV6-5 | CASSRGTSEDTQYF
TRBJ2-7 | TRBV28 | CASSAGLAGGAYEQYF
TRBJ2-7 | TRBV6-5 | CASREPGQGTYEQYF
TRBJ2-1 | TRBV4-2 | CASSQTPRGGYNEQFF
TRBJ1-2 | TRBV6-2/TRBV6-3 | CASSYQGTYGYTF
TRBJ2-3 | TRBV7-9 | CASTNQGAWTDTQYF
TRBJ1-2 | TRBV12-5 | CASGSAGTVYGYTF
TRBJ1-1 | TRBV25-1 | CASSKLQGSEAFF
TRBJ2-2 | TRBV9 | CASSFWDRSNTGELFF
TRBJ2-1 | TRBV4-3 | CASSQEYTGQGAGEQFF
TRBJ2-3 | TRBV12-5 | CASGLVRADSADTQYF
TRBJ1-2 | TRBV20-1 | CSARDSVPGARYGYTF
TRBJ2-1 | TRBV6-5 | CASSYRQRGGRNEQFF
TRBJ2-3 | TRBV5-1 | CASSFGATSGGSTDTQYF
TRBJ2-2 | TRBV6-5 | CASSYGTDNTGELFF
TRBJ1-1 | TRBV5-1 | CASSSRGDGGTEAFF
TRBJ2-6 | TRBV4-1 | CASSHTPPSSGANVLTF
TRBJ1-3 | TRBV7-9 | CASSIGTASGNTIYF
TRBJ2-7 | TRBV6-2/TRBV6-3 | CASSLALSSEQYF
TRBJ2-2 | TRBV6-5 | CASSYGQGANTGELFF
TRBJ2-7 | TRBV6-1 | CASNGQGPPYEQYF
TRBJ1-1 | TRBV20-1 | CSASAGTGSTEAFF
TRBJ1-6 | TRBV20-1 | CSARASYNSPLHF
TRBJ2-3 | TRBV4-3 | CASSQAPLGADTQYF
TRBJ2-7 | TRBV4-3 | CASSQVRDPYYEQYF
TRBJ1-2 | TRBV7-9 | CASSLAPGALYGYTF
TRBJ2-3 | TRBV5-1 | CASSLELDTQYF
TRBJ2-3 | TRBV2 | CASSGQIDTQYF
TRBJ2-3 | TRBV18 | CASSRDGGTDTQYF
TRBJ2-1 | TRBV4-3 | CASSPGAAGGKEQFF
TRBJ2-3 | TRBV5-5 | CASSTDRSTDTQYF
TRBJ1-1 | TRBV27 | CASSLASLNTEAFF
TRBJ1-2 | TRBV27 | CASSVRYGYTF
TRBJ1-4 | TRBV28 | CASSLGVRGVRATNEKLFF
TRBJ1-2 | TRBV19 | CASSIGQRYGYTF
TRBJ1-2 | TRBV3-1 | CASSQDTARNYGYTF
TRBJ1-1 | TRBV2 | CASSDRDVGDTEAFF